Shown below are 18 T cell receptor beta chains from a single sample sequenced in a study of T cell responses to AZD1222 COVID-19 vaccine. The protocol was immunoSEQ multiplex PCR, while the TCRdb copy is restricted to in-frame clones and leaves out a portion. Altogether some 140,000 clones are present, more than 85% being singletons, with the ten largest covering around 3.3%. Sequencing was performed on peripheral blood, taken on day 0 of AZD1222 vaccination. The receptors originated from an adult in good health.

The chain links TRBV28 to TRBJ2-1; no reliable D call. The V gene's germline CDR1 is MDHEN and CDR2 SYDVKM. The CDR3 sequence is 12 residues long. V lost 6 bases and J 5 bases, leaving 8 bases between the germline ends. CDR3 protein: CASRELNNEQFF. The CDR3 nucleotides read TGTGCCAGCAGAGAACTTAACAATGAGCAGTTCTTC.

The DNA of the CDR3 is TGCGCCAGCAGACCTTATGCTACGGGTGCCTCCAATGAGCAGTTCTTC. The encoded protein is CASRPYATGASNEQFF. The V call is TRBV4-3, the J call TRBJ2-1; D unclear. V shed 6 bases and J shed 6 bases, with 21 bases lying between them. The CDR3 spans 16 residues. Germline CDR1 is LGHNA and CDR2 is YSLEER.

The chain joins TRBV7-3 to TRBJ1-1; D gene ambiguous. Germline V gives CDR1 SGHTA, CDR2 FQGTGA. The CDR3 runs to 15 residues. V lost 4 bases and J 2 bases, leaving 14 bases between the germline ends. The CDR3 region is CASSSSGPLNTEAFF. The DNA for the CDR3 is TGTGCCAGCAGCTCGTCTGGACCACTAAACACTGAAGCTTTCTTT.

CDR3 DNA sequence: TGTGCCAGCTCACCAAGGAGGGGCAGGGGAGAGACCCAGTACTTC. Encoded protein: CASSPRRGRGETQYF. This chain joins TRBV18 and TRBJ2-5; D tentatively fits TRBD1 or TRBD2 (6 bases each). The V gene lost 2 bases and the J gene lost 4 bases, with 14 bases spanning the gap. The length of the CDR3 is 15 residues. Germline lookup yields CDR1 KGHSH and CDR2 LQKENI.

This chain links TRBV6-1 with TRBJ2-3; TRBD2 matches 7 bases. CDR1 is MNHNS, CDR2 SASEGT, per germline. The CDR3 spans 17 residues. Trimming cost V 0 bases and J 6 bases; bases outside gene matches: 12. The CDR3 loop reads CASSEAVAGGGWDTQYF. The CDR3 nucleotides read TGTGCCAGCAGTGAAGCGGTAGCGGGTGGTGGGTGGGATACGCAGTATTTT.

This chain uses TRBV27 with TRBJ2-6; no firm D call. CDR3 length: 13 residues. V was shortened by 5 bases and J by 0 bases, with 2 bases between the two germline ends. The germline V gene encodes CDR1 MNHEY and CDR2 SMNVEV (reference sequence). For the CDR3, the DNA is TGTGCCAGCAGTCCCTCTGGGGCCAACGTCCTGACTTTC. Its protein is CASSPSGANVLTF.

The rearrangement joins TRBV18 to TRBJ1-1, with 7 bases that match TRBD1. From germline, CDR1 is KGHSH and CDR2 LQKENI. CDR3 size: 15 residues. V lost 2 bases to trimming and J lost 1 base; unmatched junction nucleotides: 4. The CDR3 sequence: CASSPRQGENTEAFF. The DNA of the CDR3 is TGTGCCAGCTCACCAAGACAGGGAGAGAACACTGAAGCTTTCTTT.

This chain's CDR3 is CASSKARRDQKKTEAFF. The CDR3 nucleotides read TGTGCCAGCAGCAAAGCGAGGCGGGACCAAAAGAAGACTGAAGCTTTCTTT. The V and J genes are TRBV21-1 and TRBJ1-1. TRBV21-1 is a recognized pseudogene. This CDR3 region has 17 residues.

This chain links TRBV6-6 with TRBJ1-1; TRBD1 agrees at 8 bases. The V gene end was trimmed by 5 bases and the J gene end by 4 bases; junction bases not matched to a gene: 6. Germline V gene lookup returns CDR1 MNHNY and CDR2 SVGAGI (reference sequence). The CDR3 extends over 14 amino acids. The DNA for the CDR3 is TGTGCCAGCAGTACCGACAGGGGTCGCACTGAAGCTTTCTTT. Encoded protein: CASSTDRGRTEAFF.

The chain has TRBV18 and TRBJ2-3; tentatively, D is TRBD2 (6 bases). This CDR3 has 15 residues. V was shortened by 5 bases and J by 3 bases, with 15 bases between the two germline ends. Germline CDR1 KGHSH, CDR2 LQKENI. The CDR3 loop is CASSKLGSGTDTQYF. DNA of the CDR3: TGTGCCAGCTCAAAACTCGGGAGTGGGACAGATACGCAGTATTTT.

CDR3 in amino acids: CASGLAADRRYTEAFF. CDR3 DNA: TGTGCTAGTGGTTTGGCCGCGGACAGGCGCTACACTGAAGCTTTCTTT. This chain uses TRBV12-5 with TRBJ1-1; 7 bases align to TRBD1. The germline CDR1 and CDR2 sequences are LGHNT and FRNRAP. The junction had 8 bases not matched to a gene; V was cut back by 1 base and J by 3 bases. CDR3 length: 16 amino acids.

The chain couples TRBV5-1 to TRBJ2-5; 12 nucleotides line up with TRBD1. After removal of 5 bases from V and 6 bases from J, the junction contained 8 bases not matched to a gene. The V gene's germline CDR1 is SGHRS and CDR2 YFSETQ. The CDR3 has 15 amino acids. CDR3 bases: TGCGCCAGCAGGTTAGGGACAGGGGGCCCAAAGACCCAGTACTTC. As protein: CASRLGTGGPKTQYF.

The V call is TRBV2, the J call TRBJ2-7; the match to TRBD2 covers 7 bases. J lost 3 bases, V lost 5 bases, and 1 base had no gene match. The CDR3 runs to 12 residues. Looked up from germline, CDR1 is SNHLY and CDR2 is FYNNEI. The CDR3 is CASSLADYEQYF. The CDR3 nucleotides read TGTGCCAGCAGTCTAGCGGACTACGAGCAGTACTTC.

CDR3 DNA: TGTGCCAGTAGGAGGACAGGGAGCGAAAAACTGTTTTTT. It is translated as CASRRTGSEKLFF. The genes are TRBV19 and TRBJ1-4; TRBD1 agrees at 8 bases. With 6 bases clipped from V and 8 bases from J, the junction kept 5 bases outside the gene matches. The germline gives CDR1 LNHDA, CDR2 SQIVND (reference sequence). The CDR3 has 13 residues.

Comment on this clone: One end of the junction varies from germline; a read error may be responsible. The DNA for the CDR3 is TGTGCCAGCAGCGAAGGGACAGCTTTCTACAATGAGCAGTTCTTC. It is translated as CASSEGTAFYNEQFF. The chain has TRBV2 and TRBJ2-1; 7 positions agree with TRBD1. CDR1 SNHLY and CDR2 FYNNEI come from the germline V gene. The CDR3 is 15 amino acids.

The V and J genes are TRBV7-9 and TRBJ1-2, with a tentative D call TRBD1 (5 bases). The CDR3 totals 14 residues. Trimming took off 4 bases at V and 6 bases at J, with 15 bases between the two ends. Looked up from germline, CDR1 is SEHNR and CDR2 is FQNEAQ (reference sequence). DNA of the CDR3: TGTGCCAGCAGCTATGAGGCAGGGAGGAATGGCTACACCTTC. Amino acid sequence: CASSYEAGRNGYTF.

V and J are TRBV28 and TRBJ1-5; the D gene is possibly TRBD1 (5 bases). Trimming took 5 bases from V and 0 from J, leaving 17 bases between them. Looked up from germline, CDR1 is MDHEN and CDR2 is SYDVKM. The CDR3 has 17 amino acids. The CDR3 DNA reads TGTGCCAGCAGTCGATGGGGACTGAGTTATAGCAATCAGCCCCAGCATTTT. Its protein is CASSRWGLSYSNQPQHF. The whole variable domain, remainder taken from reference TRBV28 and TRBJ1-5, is DVKVTQSSRYLVKRTGEKVFLECVQDMDHENMFWYRQDPGLGLRLIYFSYDVKMKEKGDIPEGYSVSREKKERFSLILESASTNQTSMYLCASSRWGLSYSNQPQHFGDGTRLSIL.

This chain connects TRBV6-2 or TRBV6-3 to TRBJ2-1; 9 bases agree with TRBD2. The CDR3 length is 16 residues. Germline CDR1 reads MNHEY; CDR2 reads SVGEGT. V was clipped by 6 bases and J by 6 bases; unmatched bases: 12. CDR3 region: CASSTTRLAAINEQFF. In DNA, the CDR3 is TGTGCCAGCAGCACCACTAGACTAGCGGCTATCAATGAGCAGTTCTTC.